The 3 T cell receptor beta chains below come from one sample, sequenced in a study of cytomegalovirus exposure and HLA in healthy donors. PCR primers comprised 60 Vbeta and 13 Jbeta primers. The repertoire was sequenced with immunoSEQ multiplex PCR; TCRdb's copy has only in-frame clones and lacks some. The sample lists 160,000 or so clones, approximately 80% occurring once. Sequencing input: PBMCs. These receptor sequences come from a woman aged 18-30 years in good health and CMV-seronegative.

This clone was seen once. The chain has TRBV10-2 and TRBJ1-2; the D gene is possibly TRBD1 (5 bases). The CDR3 consists of 12 residues. Per the germline V gene, CDR1 is WSHSY and CDR2 is SAAADI. The germline V and J ends were trimmed by 3 bases and 8 bases, with 10 bases remaining between them. This CDR3 reads CASSDWRGGYTF. For the CDR3, the DNA is TGCGCCAGCAGTGATTGGAGGGGCGGCTACACCTTC.

The chain couples TRBV6-4 to TRBJ2-7; 12 bases line up with TRBD2. Germline V gives CDR1 MRHNA, CDR2 SNTAGT. The CDR3 contains 15 residues. V gave up 6 bases and J gave up 0 bases; unmatched junction bases: 3. The CDR3 sequence: CASRELAGGSYEQYF. For the CDR3, the DNA is TGTGCCAGCAGGGAACTAGCGGGGGGCTCCTACGAGCAGTACTTC.

A word on this clone: At one end the junction does not follow the germline gene, possibly because of a read error. This chain connects TRBV29-1 to TRBJ2-7; a possible D gene is TRBD2 (7 bases). Germline V gene data show CDR1 as SQVTM and CDR2 as ANQGSEA. The length of the CDR3 is 15 residues. The CDR3 region is CSVGGRGAPFYEQYF. DNA for the CDR3: TGCAGCGTTGGGGGGAGGGGGGCCCCTTTCTACGAGCAGTACTTT.